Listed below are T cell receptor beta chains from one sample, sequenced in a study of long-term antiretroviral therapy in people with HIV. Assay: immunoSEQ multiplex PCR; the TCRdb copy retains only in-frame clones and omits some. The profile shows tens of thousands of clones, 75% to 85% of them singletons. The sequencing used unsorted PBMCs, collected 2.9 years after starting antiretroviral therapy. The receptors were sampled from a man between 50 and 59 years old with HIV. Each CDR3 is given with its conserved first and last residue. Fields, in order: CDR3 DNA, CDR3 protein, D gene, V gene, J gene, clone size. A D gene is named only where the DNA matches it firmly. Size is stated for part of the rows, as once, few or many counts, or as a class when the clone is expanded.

DNA: TGTGCCAGCAGCGTAGGTAGCAGTTCCTACAATGAGCAGTTCTTC; CDR3: CASSVGSSSYNEQFF; D: .; V: TRBV9; J: TRBJ2-1; size: .
DNA: TGTGCCAGCAGCCCCGGGACTAGCGGGGAAGGGTACACCGGGGAGCTGTTTTTT; CDR3: CASSPGTSGEGYTGELFF; D: TRBD2; V: TRBV7-9; J: TRBJ2-2; size: .
DNA: TGTGCCAGCAGCCAAATGGGACAGGCAGTTAATCAGCCCCAGCATTTT; CDR3: CASSQMGQAVNQPQHF; D: TRBD1; V: TRBV7-2; J: TRBJ1-5; size: few
DNA: TGTGCCAGCAGTTACTCATTTTCTGGGGTTTCACCCCTCCACTTT; CDR3: CASSYSFSGVSPLHF; D: .; V: TRBV6-5; J: TRBJ1-6; size: .
DNA: TGTGCCAGCAGTTACTCGCGGGGGCCCTACGAGCAGTACTTC; CDR3: CASSYSRGPYEQYF; D: .; V: TRBV6-5; J: TRBJ2-7; size: .
DNA: TGCGCCAGCAGCCAAGAGGGACAGGTTTCGTCACCCCTCCACTTT; CDR3: CASSQEGQVSSPLHF; D: TRBD1; V: TRBV4-3; J: TRBJ1-6; size: .
DNA: TGTGCCAGCAGCCATACGCCAGGGTCCTACGAGCAGTACTTC; CDR3: CASSHTPGSYEQYF; D: .; V: TRBV7-2; J: TRBJ2-7; size: few
DNA: TGTGCCAGCAGCCGCCGGACAGTAACTAAAGAGACCCAGTACTTC; CDR3: CASSRRTVTKETQYF; D: .; V: TRBV7-2; J: TRBJ2-5; size: once
DNA: TGTGCCAGTAGTATTGGCGGGGCCGTAAACTATGGCTACACCTTC; CDR3: CASSIGGAVNYGYTF; D: .; V: TRBV19; J: TRBJ1-2; size: .
DNA: TGTGCCAGCAGTTCCCTCGCCTCGGGAGAACCTGAAGCTTTCTTT; CDR3: CASSSLASGEPEAFF; D: .; V: TRBV28; J: TRBJ1-1; size: .
DNA: TGTGCCTGGAGGGGACAGGGGAACTATGGCTACACCTTC; CDR3: CAWRGQGNYGYTF; D: TRBD1; V: TRBV30; J: TRBJ1-2; size: .
DNA: TGTGCCAGCAGCTTAGTAGGGCCTGAAGGCTACACCTTC; CDR3: CASSLVGPEGYTF; D: .; V: TRBV7-9; J: TRBJ1-2; size: .
DNA: TGCGCCAGCAGCCAGGGACAGGGGACCTACGAGCAGTACTTC; CDR3: CASSQGQGTYEQYF; D: TRBD1; V: TRBV4-1; J: TRBJ2-7; size: .
DNA: TGTGCCAGCAGCAAGGAGGATGGCTACACCTTC; CDR3: CASSKEDGYTF; D: .; V: TRBV7-9; J: TRBJ1-2; size: .
DNA: TGTGCCATCAGTGAGTCGAGGGGTTCTGGAAACACCATATATTTT; CDR3: CAISESRGSGNTIYF; D: .; V: TRBV10-3; J: TRBJ1-3; size: .
DNA: TGTGCCAGCAGCCCTCGGGCAACGAACACTGAAGCTTTCTTT; CDR3: CASSPRATNTEAFF; D: .; V: TRBV7-9; J: TRBJ1-1; size: .
DNA: TGTGCCAGCAGCAAAGGACAGGGGCGCTCCTACGAGCAGTACTTC; CDR3: CASSKGQGRSYEQYF; D: TRBD1; V: TRBV7-2; J: TRBJ2-7; size: .
DNA: TGCGCCAGCAGCTTCACCTGGAGGGGTAGCGGGGGCACAGATACGCAGTATTTT; CDR3: CASSFTWRGSGGTDTQYF; D: TRBD2; V: TRBV5-1; J: TRBJ2-3; size: .
DNA: TGCAGTGCTAGAGTAGTACTTGAAGCTTTCTTT; CDR3: CSARVVLEAFF; D: .; V: TRBV20-1; J: TRBJ1-1; size: .
DNA: TGCGCCAGCAGCTTACTAGGAGGACAGGACATTTCTGGAAACACCATATATTTT; CDR3: CASSLLGGQDISGNTIYF; D: TRBD1; V: TRBV5-1; J: TRBJ1-3; size: .
DNA: TGTGCCAGCAGCCAACCTCCCTCCAGGCAGTATTTT; CDR3: CASSQPPSRQYF; D: .; V: TRBV4-2; J: TRBJ2-3; size: .
DNA: TGTGCCAGCAGCCCAATGGGAGTTAGCACAGATACGCAGTATTTT; CDR3: CASSPMGVSTDTQYF; D: .; V: TRBV7-9; J: TRBJ2-3; size: .
DNA: TGTGCCTGGAGTGTATTTAAAGAGACCCAGTACTTC; CDR3: CAWSVFKETQYF; D: .; V: TRBV30; J: TRBJ2-5; size: .
DNA: TGTGCCAGCAGCGTAGACCCCCTTACCACAGGGGAATATTCCGGAAACACCATATATTTT; CDR3: CASSVDPLTTGEYSGNTIYF; D: TRBD1; V: TRBV9; J: TRBJ1-3; size: .
DNA: TGTGCCACCAGCAGAGGAGGGTCTGAGACCTACGAGCAGTACTTC; CDR3: CATSRGGSETYEQYF; D: .; V: TRBV15; J: TRBJ2-7; size: .
DNA: TGTGCCAGCAGTGCAGGAGGGCAGCGAGTCACCGGGGAGCTGTTTTTT; CDR3: CASSAGGQRVTGELFF; D: .; V: TRBV6-1; J: TRBJ2-2; size: .
DNA: TGCAGCGTTGAGGGTATTAGGGTTACAGAGACCCAGTACTTC; CDR3: CSVEGIRVTETQYF; D: .; V: TRBV29-1; J: TRBJ2-5; size: .
DNA: TGTGCCAGCAGTGAAGTTCCGGGTCGGAACACTGAAGCTTTCTTT; CDR3: CASSEVPGRNTEAFF; D: .; V: TRBV6-1; J: TRBJ1-1; size: .
DNA: TGTGCCAGCACCGAGCTTAACACTGAAGCTTTCTTT; CDR3: CASTELNTEAFF; D: .; V: TRBV28; J: TRBJ1-1; size: .